The sequence of this T cell receptor (beta chain) was determined in a study of blood T cell repertoires in COVID-19. Study in general: Specimens from acute and convalescent COVID-19 originated in the United States, Italy and Spain.

Original methodology: Quantification of nucleated cells was approximated via reference gene primer amplification. Clones were read by immunoSEQ multiplex PCR, and TCRdb kept only the in-frame ones, dropping some. That table is the source of V, J and clone size, and D and trimming were worked out from the DNA. The sample shows around 230,000 clones, approximately 88% of them seen only once. This clone is a singleton in its sample. Study members were between roughly 18 and 100 years old and lived in 25 or so US regions. Participant-given clinical history determined each cohort assignment. Trimming left V 6 bases short and J 5 bases short, with 14 bases between. Germline CDR1 reads SGHTA; CDR2 reads FQGNSA. This CDR3 is 13 amino acids long.

The V call is TRBV7-2, the J call TRBJ2-7, with D perhaps TRBD1 (6 bases). The source material was PBMCs or T cells enriched from blood (not recorded which). The TCR sequence derives from a man aged 18 to 29 with acute COVID-19. This CDR3 reads CASRTHRAHEQYF. The CDR3, as DNA: TGTGCCAGCAGAACCCACAGGGCTCACGAGCAGTACTTC.